The rows below give T cell receptor beta chains drawn from one sample of a study of vaccination effects on CD4 cells after COVID-19. Antigen specificity for these receptors is unknown. Profiled with immunoSEQ multiplex PCR; TCRdb holds only in-frame clones, not every one. The repertoire holds around 30,000 clones, with 55% to 75% as singletons. The sequenced sample was CD4+ T cells from PBMCs cultured with HCoV-229E spike peptides, obtained before COVID-19 vaccination. Receptors originate from a human donor who received a COVID-19 vaccine. CDR3s include the opening cysteine and the closing phenylalanine or tryptophan. A D gene is named only where the DNA matches it firmly. The size of a clone is reported for some rows only, either as once, few or many, or as a class for expanded clones.

v_call	clone_size	j_call	d_call	cdr3_nt	cdr3_aa
TRBV28	NA	TRBJ1-6	NA	TGTGCCAGCAGTTTACCAGGCAATAATTCACCCCTCCACTTT	CASSLPGNNSPLHF
TRBV6-1	NA	TRBJ1-2	TRBD1	TGTGCCAGCAGTGAAGAACTCCTCAGGGGGGGCTGGGGCTACACCTTC	CASSEELLRGGWGYTF
TRBV10-3	NA	TRBJ1-6	TRBD1	TGTGCCACCGCCCTTGCCGTGACAGGGGTCGGTACACCCCTCCACTTT	CATALAVTGVGTPLHF
TRBV5-1	few	TRBJ1-1	NA	TGCGCCAGCAGCTTGCGGCCAACCCGTGAAGCTTTCTTT	CASSLRPTREAFF
TRBV6-5	NA	TRBJ1-6	NA	TGTGCCAGCAGTTACTCGTCCAAGGTGCTCAATTCACCCCTCCACTTT	CASSYSSKVLNSPLHF
TRBV9	NA	TRBJ1-4	NA	TGTGCCAGCAGCGTAGAGGGCAGGGTCTTCGCTGATGAAAAACTGTTTTTT	CASSVEGRVFADEKLFF
TRBV5-8	once	TRBJ2-1	TRBD2	TGTGCCAGCAGCTCCGGCGGGAGTCCAGGATATACGGCCTACAATGAGCAGTTCTTC	CASSSGGSPGYTAYNEQFF
TRBV25-1	NA	TRBJ1-6	NA	TGTGCCAGCAGTCTCTATAATTCACCCCTCCACTTT	CASSLYNSPLHF
TRBV5-6	NA	TRBJ1-4	TRBD1	TGTGCCAGCAGCCCCTTGACAGGGTCCAATGAAAAACTGTTTTTT	CASSPLTGSNEKLFF
TRBV27	NA	TRBJ2-2	TRBD1	TGTGCCAGCAGGACAGGGGGTAACACCGGGGAGCTGTTTTTT	CASRTGGNTGELFF
TRBV28	NA	TRBJ2-7	TRBD2	TGTGCCACCTCGGGACTAGCGGAAAACGAGCAGTACTTC	CATSGLAENEQYF
TRBV5-1	NA	TRBJ1-1	NA	TGCGCCAGCAGCGTGGGGGGGACTAGGAACACTGAAGCTTTCTTT	CASSVGGTRNTEAFF
TRBV4-1	NA	TRBJ2-5	NA	TGCGCCAGCAGCCAAACGGGAGTTCAAGAGACCCAGTACTTC	CASSQTGVQETQYF
TRBV9	NA	TRBJ2-3	TRBD2	TGTGCCAGCAGCGACCCTTTTAGCGGGGGGGCGACAGATACGCAGTATTTT	CASSDPFSGGATDTQYF
TRBV6-2/TRBV6-3	NA	TRBJ1-1	NA	TGTGCCAGCAGTTACTCGATAGGTGAAGCTTTCTTT	CASSYSIGEAFF
TRBV18	NA	TRBJ1-2	TRBD1	TGTGCCAGCTCAGTCTACGGCGGGACAGGGGCCCTTTATCACTATGGCTACACCTTC	CASSVYGGTGALYHYGYTF
TRBV27	NA	TRBJ1-2	TRBD1	TGTGCCAGCACCTTCTCGGACAGGGGCTTTACTAACTATGGCTACACCTTC	CASTFSDRGFTNYGYTF
TRBV7-9	few	TRBJ1-2	NA	TGTGCCAGCAGCTTAGGGACAAAGACTAGCGGCTACACCTTC	CASSLGTKTSGYTF